The sequence of this T cell receptor beta chain was determined in a study of blood T cell repertoires in COVID-19. Study in general: Donors in the United States, Italy and Spain gave samples during acute or convalescent COVID-19.

Profiled with immunoSEQ multiplex PCR; TCRdb holds only in-frame clones, not every one. The repertoire has some 300,000 clones, roughly 90% of them found once; the top ten carry about 4%. Donors were grouped by their self-reported clinical history. The clonotype originates from a woman in her thirties who had been exposed to COVID-19. Material for sequencing was PBMCs or T cells enriched from blood (not recorded which).

The CDR3 is CSASVSSFNQPQHF. The CDR3 DNA reads as TGCAGTGCTAGTGTCAGTAGCTTCAATCAGCCCCAGCATTTT. The rearrangement uses TRBV20-1 and TRBJ1-5; D not certain. Germline V gene data show CDR1 as DFQATT and CDR2 as SNEGSKA (reference sequence). Trimming cost V 3 bases and J 3 bases, with 12 bases left between them. This CDR3 has 14 amino acids.